Below, 30 T cell receptor beta chains from the same sample are listed, as sequenced in a study of response to subunit inactivated influenza vaccine. TCRdb reanalysed the RT-PCR reads using MiXCR and keeps one entry per CDR3 protein. The sample holds roughly 650,000 distinct CDR3 sequences; less than 20% are singletons and the top ten take 9.5% to 13%. This specimen was PBMCs from blood, taken roughly 12 days after vaccination. These TCRs come from a man over 45 who received an inactivated influenza vaccine.

J is TRBJ2-7 and V is TRBV7-2; no clear D. Germline CDR1 and CDR2: SGHTA and FQGNSA. The CDR3 runs to 15 residues. V gave up 1 base and J gave up 2 bases, with 12 bases separating them. The CDR3 DNA reads TGTGCCAGCAGCTTAGAATGGGGTCCTACCTACGAGCAGTACTTC. Encoded protein: CASSLEWGPTYEQYF.

There are a few counts of this clonotype. This chain joins TRBV20-1 and TRBJ1-2; tentative D call: TRBD1 (6 bases). V gave up 1 base and J gave up 4 bases, with 10 bases separating them. CDR3 length: 13 amino acids. Germline V gene lookup returns CDR1 DFQATT and CDR2 SNEGSKA (reference sequence). CDR3 sequence reads: CSARGRGSYGYTF. The CDR3 DNA reads TGCAGTGCTAGAGGCAGGGGTTCCTATGGCTACACCTTC.

The V call is TRBV4-1, the J call TRBJ2-2, with D uncertain. The V gene's germline CDR1 is MGHRA and CDR2 YSYEKL. Trimming removed 0 bases from V and 5 bases from J, with 10 bases in between. This CDR3 is 15 amino acids long. The CDR3 here is CASSQETAQTGELFF. The CDR3 region has the DNA TGCGCCAGCAGCCAAGAGACGGCCCAAACCGGGGAGCTGTTTTTT.

The chain uses TRBV5-1 and TRBJ1-2; D remains unclear. Per the germline V gene, CDR1 is SGHRS and CDR2 is YFSETQ. CDR3 length: 13 residues. The germline V and J ends were trimmed by 4 bases and 1 base, with 8 bases remaining between them. Here the CDR3 DNA reads TGCGCCAGCAGCCAAACACTTAACTATGGCTACACCTTC. Translating gives CASSQTLNYGYTF.

This clonotype has more than one count but fewer than ten. The V gene is TRBV5-1, the J gene TRBJ1-2; 10 bases fit TRBD1. The junction had 7 bases not matched to a gene; V was cut back by 2 bases and J by 6 bases. CDR1 and CDR2 (germline): SGHRS, YFSETQ. This CDR3 has 15 amino acids. This CDR3 is CASSFRTGGGNGYTF. The CDR3, as DNA: TGCGCCAGCAGCTTTAGGACAGGGGGGGGAAATGGCTACACCTTC.

The CDR3 sequence: CASSPSPGSIHEQFF. CDR3 DNA: TGTGCCAGCAGCCCCTCCCCGGGAAGCATCCATGAGCAGTTCTTC. This chain uses TRBV7-3 with TRBJ2-1; D possibly corresponds to TRBD2 (5 bases). The V end lost 5 bases, the J end lost 8 bases, and 19 bases lay between the germline ends. CDR3 length equals 15 residues. CDR1 is SGHTA and CDR2 is FQGTGA in the germline V gene.

The chain uses TRBV20-1 and TRBJ2-1, with D unclear. There are 14 residues in the CDR3. CDR1 is DFQATT and CDR2 is SNEGSKA in the germline V gene (reference sequence). The ends were cut back, 0 bases at V and 0 bases at J, with 6 bases in the middle. The CDR3: CSAREGTSYNEQFF. DNA for the CDR3: TGCAGTGCTAGAGAGGGTACCTCCTACAATGAGCAGTTCTTC.

This clonotype showed up just a few times. The genes are TRBV7-9 and TRBJ2-7; 14 bases map to TRBD2. The CDR3 runs 16 residues. V shed 6 bases and J 4 bases; nucleotides not matched to a gene: 8. Germline V gene sequence: CDR1 SEHNR, CDR2 FQNEAQ (reference sequence). The CDR3 DNA follows: TGTGCCAGCAGACAAGCCGGGACTAGCGGGAGTTACGAGCAGTACTTC. This encodes CASRQAGTSGSYEQYF.

The chain recombines TRBV4-2 with TRBJ2-7; D gene ambiguous. V shed 1 base and J shed 6 bases, with 13 bases lying between them. Germline V lookup: CDR1 LGHNA, CDR2 YNFKEQ. The CDR3 consists of 14 residues. CDR3: CASSQVDQLPEQYF. CDR3 in DNA: TGTGCCAGCAGCCAAGTGGACCAGCTACCCGAGCAGTACTTC.

This chain links TRBV7-9 with TRBJ2-7; D tentatively fits TRBD1 or TRBD2 (6 bases each). Looked up from germline, CDR1 is SEHNR and CDR2 is FQNEAQ (reference sequence). The V and J ends lost 4 bases and 2 bases respectively, with 15 bases between them. The CDR3 is 15 amino acids. CDR3 in amino acids: CASSSGAEAAYEQYF. CDR3 nucleotide sequence: TGTGCCAGCAGCTCGGGGGCGGAAGCTGCCTACGAGCAGTACTTC.

The chain recombines TRBV2 with TRBJ2-5; 11 bases fit TRBD1. CDR3 size: 14 residues. Germline V gives CDR1 SNHLY, CDR2 FYNNEI. Trimming took 6 bases from V and 5 from J; bases not matched to a gene: 5. Here the CDR3 DNA reads TGTGCCAGCAGAGGGGACAGGGGGTTTGAGACCCAGTACTTC. Amino acid sequence: CASRGDRGFETQYF.

The chain uses TRBV10-3 and TRBJ2-3, with no clear D. The better agreement between TRBJ1-5 and the DNA end casts doubt on the J call. Germline CDR1 reads ENHRY; CDR2 reads SYGVKD. The CDR3 sequence is 16 residues long. The CDR3 loop reads CAITKALAVSTDTQHF. Written as DNA, the CDR3 is TGTGCCATCACCAAAGCGCTAGCGGTTAGCACAGATACGCAGCATTTT.

This clonotype was detected many times. The rearrangement joins TRBV5-1 to TRBJ2-1; tentatively, D is TRBD1 or TRBD2 (5 bases each). Between the trimmed V and J ends, which lost 0 bases and 6 bases, there was a span of 7 bases. The CDR3 sequence is 13 residues long. Germline V lookup: CDR1 SGHRS, CDR2 YFSETQ. The CDR3 DNA follows: TGCGCCAGCAGCTTGGGGGACCTCAATGAGCAGTTCTTC. The encoded protein is CASSLGDLNEQFF. The whole variable domain, filled in from reference TRBV5-1 and TRBJ2-1, reads KAGVTQTPRYLIKTRGQQVTLSCSPISGHRSVSWYQQTPGQGLQFLFEYFSETQRNKGNFPGRFSGRQFSNSRSEMNVSTLELGDSALYLCASSLGDLNEQFFGPGTRLTVL.

The J gene is TRBJ2-3, the V gene TRBV7-9; the D gene is possibly TRBD2 (5 bases). CDR1 and CDR2 from the germline V gene are SEHNR and FQNEAQ (reference sequence). V lost 5 bases to trimming and J lost 1 base, with 16 bases between them. The CDR3 spans 16 residues. DNA of the CDR3: TGTGCCAGCAGCCCCGGGAAAAGTCTAGGCACAGATACGCAGTATTTT. It is translated as CASSPGKSLGTDTQYF.

This clonotype was seen a few times. The rearrangement joins TRBV9 to TRBJ2-1; no definite D call. Trimming left V 4 bases short and J 5 bases short, with 10 bases between. The CDR3 length is 13 residues. Germline V lookup: CDR1 SGDLS, CDR2 YYNGEE. For the CDR3, the DNA is TGTGCCAGCAGCTCCCGGACGGACAATGAGCAGTTCTTC. It translates to CASSSRTDNEQFF.

Only a few counts were recorded for this clonotype. This chain links TRBV4-2 with TRBJ2-2, with D unclear. The germline V gene encodes CDR1 LGHNA and CDR2 YNFKEQ. V shed 2 bases and J shed 0 bases, with 7 bases lying between them. The CDR3 extends over 15 amino acids. As DNA, the CDR3 is TGTGCCAGCAGCCAAAATAACGCGAACACCGGGGAGCTGTTTTTT. Encoded protein: CASSQNNANTGELFF.

This clonotype has only a few counts. V is TRBV12-3 or TRBV12-4 and J is TRBJ1-5; D ambiguous. The CDR3 runs to 17 residues. V was shortened by 0 bases and J by 1 base, with 13 bases between the two germline ends. The CDR3 DNA follows: TGTGCCAGCAGTTTAGCTTCGGGAAGCGGCAGCAATCAGCCCCAGCATTTT. It is translated as CASSLASGSGSNQPQHF.

The chain uses TRBV5-6 and TRBJ2-3, with 7 bases that match TRBD1. V dropped 2 bases and J dropped 2; count of bases not matched to a gene: 5. The CDR3 has 15 amino acids. Germline CDR1 and CDR2: SGHDT and YYEEEE. DNA for the CDR3: TGTGCCAGCAGCTTCGGGGACAGACCCACAGATACGCAGTATTTT. This encodes CASSFGDRPTDTQYF. Drawing the rest from reference TRBV5-6 and TRBJ2-3, the complete variable domain is DAGVTQSPTHLIKTRGQQVTLRCSPKSGHDTVSWYQQALGQGPQFIFQYYEEEERQRGNFPDRFSGHQFPNYSSELNVNALLLGDSALYLCASSFGDRPTDTQYFGPGTRLTVL.

This clonotype was counted between two and nine times. The chain carries TRBV7-3 and TRBJ2-2, with 10 nucleotides matching TRBD2. Trimming removed 5 bases from V and 1 base from J; junction bases left unmatched: 16. The CDR3 extends over 20 amino acids. CDR1 SGHTA and CDR2 FQGTGA come from the germline V gene. CDR3: CASSPLPTRLAGLNTGELFF. In DNA, the CDR3 is TGTGCCAGCAGCCCACTCCCGACACGACTAGCGGGTCTGAACACCGGGGAGCTGTTTTTT.

Of note for this clonotype: This may arise from a read error, as a much more abundant clone is one base away. The chain recombines TRBV5-1 with TRBJ2-2; D possibly matches TRBD1 or TRBD2 (6 bases each). Germline V gene lookup returns CDR1 SGHRS and CDR2 YFSETQ. This CDR3 contains 14 residues. The DNA for the CDR3 is TGCGCCAGCAGCTTGACAGGGCCCACCGGGGGGCTGTTTTTT. Translation: CASSLTGPTGGLFF.

As to this clonotype: One junction end does not reproduce the germline sequence, and a read error may be involved. The chain combines TRBV18 with TRBJ2-7, with 9 bases that match TRBD2. CDR3 length: 13 residues. Germline values: CDR1 KGHSH, CDR2 LQKENI. In nucleotides, the CDR3 is TGTGCCAGCTCACCGGGGCGGGAGGGTGCGGTCGGCTTC. Translating gives CASSPGREGAVGF.

This chain uses TRBV20-1 with TRBJ1-2; D gene unclear. The CDR3 totals 14 residues. CDR1 and CDR2 from the germline V gene are DFQATT and SNEGSKA (reference sequence). Trimming shortened V by 3 bases and J by 6 bases, and 17 bases separated the two germline ends. CDR3 sequence reads: CSASRQTWQDGYTF. CDR3 bases: TGCAGTGCTAGTCGGCAGACTTGGCAGGATGGCTACACCTTC.

The chain combines TRBV20-1 with TRBJ2-4; TRBD2 matches 11 bases. The CDR3 consists of 15 residues. V lost 3 bases to trimming and J lost 6 bases; unmatched junction nucleotides: 7. The germline gives CDR1 DFQATT, CDR2 SNEGSKA (reference sequence). CDR3 DNA: TGCAGTGCTAGTAAACTAGCGGGAGTGGTAAACATTCAGTACTTC. Its translation: CSASKLAGVVNIQYF.

The CDR3 is CASSAHHLRAGRHEQYF. CDR3 DNA sequence: TGCGCCAGCAGCGCCCACCACCTCCGAGCGGGAAGGCACGAGCAGTACTTC. V and J are TRBV5-1 and TRBJ2-7; 7 positions match TRBD2. V gave up 4 bases and J gave up 5 bases; unmatched junction bases: 18. The CDR3 is made up of 17 amino acids. Germline CDR1 SGHRS, CDR2 YFSETQ.

This clonotype was counted only a few times. The chain is built from TRBV6-8 and TRBJ2-1; TRBD1 aligns across 12 bases. This CDR3 comprises 15 residues. V was pared by 11 bases and J by 8 bases, with 13 bases of the junction left unmatched. From germline, CDR1 is MNHGY and CDR2 SAAAGT. The CDR3 DNA is TGTGCCGGGACCGTAGGGGACAGGGGGCCGGATGAGCAGTTCTTC. It yields the protein CAGTVGDRGPDEQFF.

This clonotype was observed a few times. The DNA of the CDR3 is TGCAGTGCTAGAGAATCCGCGGGGAGAAACAATGAGCAGTTCTTC. Encoded protein: CSARESAGRNNEQFF. The rearrangement uses TRBV20-1 and TRBJ2-1, with D possibly matching TRBD2 (6 bases). This CDR3 region has 15 residues. Trimming stripped 0 bases from V and 5 bases from J, with 14 bases between. Per germline, CDR1 DFQATT and CDR2 SNEGSKA (reference sequence).

This chain joins TRBV7-9 and TRBJ2-1, with 8 nucleotides matching TRBD1. The germline V gene encodes CDR1 SEHNR and CDR2 FQNEAQ (reference sequence). J lost 0 bases, V lost 6 bases, and 4 bases had no gene match. There are 15 residues in the CDR3. The CDR3 spells CASSRQGISYNEQFF. CDR3 coding DNA: TGTGCCAGCAGTCGACAGGGGATCTCCTACAATGAGCAGTTCTTC.

This clonotype came up a few times. Here the CDR3 reads CASSASGSHQPQHF. CDR3 nucleotide sequence: TGTGCCAGCAGTGCAAGCGGGAGCCATCAGCCCCAGCATTTT. The J gene is TRBJ1-5, the V gene TRBV27; no definite D call. Germline V lookup: CDR1 MNHEY, CDR2 SMNVEV (reference sequence). V gave up 5 bases and J gave up 5 bases, with 13 bases separating them. The CDR3 consists of 14 residues.

The chain couples TRBV15 to TRBJ2-3; TRBD2 agrees at 10 bases. The junction had 6 bases not matched to a gene; V was cut back by 3 bases and J by 0 bases. Per the germline V gene, CDR1 is LNHNV and CDR2 is YYDKDF (reference sequence). CDR3 size: 17 residues. In DNA form, the CDR3 reads TGTGCCACCAGCAGCCTTAGCGGGGGGTTCAGCACAGATACGCAGTATTTT. Amino acid sequence: CATSSLSGGFSTDTQYF.

The chain uses TRBV20-1 and TRBJ1-2; D is unresolved. Trimming left V 0 bases short and J 7 bases short, with 18 bases between. Germline CDR1 and CDR2: DFQATT and SNEGSKA (reference sequence). This CDR3 spans 15 amino acids. CDR3 sequence reads: CSARDSAAARRGYTF. The CDR3 coding sequence is TGCAGTGCTAGAGATTCAGCGGCAGCCCGCCGTGGCTACACCTTC.